This is a list of T cell receptor beta chains from one sample in a study of blood T cells in healthy people across ages. TCRdb independently ran MiXCR on the 5' RACE reads; one entry per CDR3 protein. The table has 1,800,000 or so distinct CDR3 sequences, 35% to 50% seen once; the top ten hold more than 20%. Sequencing was carried out using blood. These receptors originate from a human donor in good health. Each CDR3 is given with its conserved first and last residue. The D gene is left open where the match is weak. Some rows mark clone size as missing; the rest say once, few, many or name a class of expanded clone.

V gene	D gene	CDR3 length	J gene	clone size	CDR3 DNA	CDR3 protein
TRBV4-3	-	16	TRBJ1-4	-	TGCGCCAGCAGCCAAGAATTGGTCTCGCGGGCAGAAAAACTGTTTTTT	CASSQELVSRAEKLFF
TRBV4-1	TRBD1	17	TRBJ2-3	-	TGCGCCAGCAGCCAAGTTGGGGACAGATCCTTTCAAGATACGCAGTATTTT	CASSQVGDRSFQDTQYF
TRBV24-1	-	11	TRBJ1-2	many	TGTGCCACCAGTGAAGGTAGTGGCTACACCTTC	CATSEGSGYTF
TRBV6-5	-	13	TRBJ1-2	-	TGTGCCAGCCATGGGGCGACTGCTGATGGCTACACCTTC	CASHGATADGYTF
TRBV5-1	-	16	TRBJ2-6	-	TGCGCCAGCAGCCTTGGGGCGACAGTTGGGGCCAACGTCCTGACTTTC	CASSLGATVGANVLTF
TRBV7-2	TRBD2	15	TRBJ2-4	-	TGTGCCAGCAGCTTATTTGGACTAGCGGAAAACATTCAGTACTTC	CASSLFGLAENIQYF
TRBV5-1	TRBD2	15	TRBJ2-5	-	TGCGCCAGCAGACTTGGCGGGAGCGTACCAGAGACCCAGTACTTC	CASRLGGSVPETQYF
TRBV5-1	-	18	TRBJ2-1	-	TGCGCCAGCAGCTTGGAATTCAGGGTAGGGACCGGGGGCAATGAGCAGTTCTTC	CASSLEFRVGTGGNEQFF
TRBV29-1	-	15	TRBJ2-6	many	TGCAGCGTCCTAGGACGTTACTCTGGGGCCAACGTCCTGACTTTC	CSVLGRYSGANVLTF
TRBV10-3	-	12	TRBJ2-5	-	TGTGCCATCAGTGCCGTAGGAGAGACCCAGTACTTC	CAISAVGETQYF
TRBV9	-	17	TRBJ1-1	-	TGTGCCAGCAGCTTGGGTGTAGCCTCCTTGGGGAACACTGAAGCTTTCTTT	CASSLGVASLGNTEAFF
TRBV6-2/TRBV6-3	-	15	TRBJ2-5	few	TGTGCCAGCAGCTTAAACGGGGGACCTCAAGAGACCCAGTACTTC	CASSLNGGPQETQYF
TRBV29-1	-	13	TRBJ1-2	few	TGCAGCGTCATCCTCTTAGCTAACTATGGCTACACCTTC	CSVILLANYGYTF
TRBV6-6	TRBD1	15	TRBJ1-5	once	TGTGCCAGCAAACTAACAGGGGGCCCCAATCAGCCCCAGCATTTT	CASKLTGGPNQPQHF
TRBV7-3	-	20	TRBJ2-6	-	TGTGCCAGCAGCTTAACGGGCCGAACCACCCCTCTCTCTGGGGCCAACGTCCTGACTTTC	CASSLTGRTTPLSGANVLTF
TRBV6-1	-	17	TRBJ2-3	-	TGTGCCAGCAGTGAAGACCCTACACCGTCTAGCACAGATACGCAGTATTTT	CASSEDPTPSSTDTQYF
TRBV12-3/TRBV12-4	-	15	TRBJ1-2	-	TGTGCCAGCAGTCCCCCGGGTGGGCAGGACTATGGCTACACCTTC	CASSPPGGQDYGYTF
TRBV6-2/TRBV6-3	-	15	TRBJ2-7	-	TGTGCCAGCAGTTACATACCGGGGCTGTCCTACGAGCAGTACTTC	CASSYIPGLSYEQYF
TRBV9	TRBD1	16	TRBJ2-1	-	TGTGCCAGCAGCGTCCAGGGGCAGGGGGCGAGCAATGAGCAGTTCTTC	CASSVQGQGASNEQFF
TRBV6-6	TRBD1	14	TRBJ1-2	-	TGTGCCAGCAGCCCGGGGACAGCCCCTTATGGCTACACCTTC	CASSPGTAPYGYTF
TRBV6-5	TRBD2	18	TRBJ2-1	few	TGTGCCAGCAGTTACTCTAGACTAGCGGGGAGCTCCTACAATGAGCAGTTCTTC	CASSYSRLAGSSYNEQFF
TRBV6-6	TRBD1	15	TRBJ1-2	-	TGTGCCAGCAGTTACAAGGGACAGGGGGCTGAGGGCTACACCTTC	CASSYKGQGAEGYTF
TRBV11-2	-	16	TRBJ2-1	few	TGTGCCAGCAGCATATACCGGGGGCCCTCCTACAATGAGCAGTTCTTC	CASSIYRGPSYNEQFF
TRBV12-3/TRBV12-4	TRBD1	18	TRBJ1-5	-	TGTGCCAGCAGTGGGGGGACAGGGGATTCCATACACAATCAGCCCCAGCATTTT	CASSGGTGDSIHNQPQHF
TRBV29-1	-	11	TRBJ1-2	-	TGCAGCGTTGATTCGGGGTCAGGCTACACCTTC	CSVDSGSGYTF
TRBV28	-	19	TRBJ1-5	-	TGTGCCAGCAGTTTCCGAAAGTGGGGCAGGGGAGGGGTCAATCAGCCCCAGCATTTT	CASSFRKWGRGGVNQPQHF
TRBV12-3/TRBV12-4	-	14	TRBJ2-3	few	TGTGCCAGCAGAGACGGACGGGGCACAGATACGCAGTATTTT	CASRDGRGTDTQYF
TRBV7-8	-	15	TRBJ2-7	-	TGTGCCAGCAGCCCTCGATTCCTCCGCACCTACGAGCAGTACTTC	CASSPRFLRTYEQYF
TRBV29-1	-	9	TRBJ1-5	few	TGCAGCCAAACTCAGCCCCAGCATTTT	CSQTQPQHF
TRBV20-1	TRBD1	14	TRBJ1-2	few	TGCAGTGCTAGAGGGGGGACAGGGGAATATGGCTACACCTTC	CSARGGTGEYGYTF
TRBV5-6	TRBD2	15	TRBJ2-7	once	TGTGCCAACAGCTTTTTAGCGGGGCAACCCTACGAGCAGTACTTC	CANSFLAGQPYEQYF
TRBV5-1	TRBD1	16	TRBJ1-4	-	TGCGCCAGCAGCTCGACAGGGGACACAACTAATGAAAAACTGTTTTTT	CASSSTGDTTNEKLFF
TRBV29-1	-	13	TRBJ1-4	many	TGCAGCGCCACAGGGTCAACTAATGAAAAACTGTTTTTT	CSATGSTNEKLFF